A single sample is the source of the 24 T cell receptor beta chains below, sequenced in a study of blood T cell repertoires in COVID-19. The data were produced by immunoSEQ multiplex PCR, yet TCRdb's version contains in-frame clones alone and is incomplete. The table has some 9,200 clones, around 80% seen once. The material sequenced was peripheral blood. The receptors originated from a man in his 70s with active COVID-19.

The rearrangement uses TRBV5-4 and TRBJ2-1; TRBD2 might be the D (5 bases). Trimming removed 0 bases at V and 10 bases at J, with 11 bases between. Germline V gene lookup returns CDR1 SGHNT and CDR2 YYREEE (reference sequence). CDR3 length: 13 amino acids. CDR3 nucleotide sequence: TGTGCCAGCAGCTTGGTAATAGCGAGGGAGCAGTTCTTC. The encoded protein is CASSLVIAREQFF. Full variable domain (remainder filled in from reference TRBV5-4 and TRBJ2-1): ETGVTQSPTHLIKTRGQQVTLRCSSQSGHNTVSWYQQALGQGPQFIFQYYREEENGRGNFPPRFSGLQFPNYSSELNVNALELDDSALYLCASSLVIAREQFFGPGTRLTVL.

This clone has just a few counts. This CDR3 is CASSGSAAYEQYF. CDR3 nucleotides: TGTGCCAGCAGTGGTTCTGCAGCCTACGAGCAGTACTTC. The J gene is TRBJ2-7, the V gene TRBV2; D remains unclear. Germline CDR1 and CDR2: SNHLY and FYNNEI. V was pared by 4 bases and J by 2 bases, with 9 bases between. This CDR3 contains 13 residues. The full variable domain, in which reference TRBV2 and TRBJ2-7 provide the parts outside the CDR3, is EPEVTQTPSHQVTQMGQEVILRCVPISNHLYFYWYRQILGQKVEFLVSFYNNEISEKSEIFDDQFSVERPDGSNFTLKIRSTKLEDSAMYFCASSGSAAYEQYFGPGTRLTVT.

This chain links TRBV29-1 with TRBJ2-7; 9 bases are a match to TRBD1. J was trimmed by 2 bases and V by 7 bases; bases with no gene match: 9. This CDR3 has 14 residues. Looked up from germline, CDR1 is SQVTM and CDR2 is ANQGSEA. The CDR3 region has the DNA TGCAGCGCAGCTGGGGACAGGGTGACCTACGAGCAGTACTTC. Translation: CSAAGDRVTYEQYF.

The V and J genes are TRBV19 and TRBJ1-5; no firm D call. This CDR3 spans 14 amino acids. V lost 6 bases, J lost 1 base, and 10 bases lay in between. Germline V gives CDR1 LNHDA, CDR2 SQIVND (reference sequence). The CDR3 protein is CASREELSNQPQHF. CDR3 DNA: TGTGCCAGTAGGGAGGAACTGAGCAATCAGCCCCAGCATTTT.

The chain recombines TRBV19 with TRBJ1-5, with a tentative D call TRBD1 (5 bases). This CDR3 has 17 amino acids. Germline CDR1 is LNHDA and CDR2 is SQIVND (reference sequence). V lost 6 bases and J lost 9, with 27 bases in between. The chain's CDR3 is CASSTLGGAGTRGPQHF. The CDR3, as DNA: TGTGCCAGTAGCACCCTGGGCGGGGCAGGGACTAGGGGGCCCCAGCATTTT.

The J gene is TRBJ2-1, the V gene TRBV9; D may be TRBD1 (7 bases). The ends were cut back, 3 bases at V and 6 bases at J, with 19 bases in the middle. The CDR3 spans 16 residues. The germline V gene has CDR1 SGDLS and CDR2 YYNGEE. This chain's CDR3 is CASSARGGGTVNEQFF. CDR3 coding DNA: TGTGCCAGCAGCGCACGAGGGGGCGGGACGGTCAATGAGCAGTTCTTC. The variable domain in full, completed from reference TRBV9 and TRBJ2-1, reads DSGVTQTPKHLITATGQRVTLRCSPRSGDLSVYWYQQSLDQGLQFLIQYYNGEERAKGNILERFSAQQFPDLHSELNLSSLELGDSALYFCASSARGGGTVNEQFFGPGTRLTVL.

This clone has more than one count but fewer than ten. The V call is TRBV7-9, the J call TRBJ1-2; TRBD1 matches 7 bases. The germline V gene has CDR1 SEHNR and CDR2 FQNEAQ (reference sequence). V was clipped by 4 bases and J by 6 bases; unmatched bases: 11. The length of the CDR3 is 15 residues. The CDR3 nucleotides are TGTGCCAGCAGCTCGACAGGGCGCAATTTGGATGGCTACACCTTC. Translating gives CASSSTGRNLDGYTF.

The rearrangement uses TRBV7-9 and TRBJ2-5; 11 nucleotides match TRBD1. The CDR3 contains 14 residues. The trim removed 5 bases at V and 7 bases at J, leaving 6 bases unmatched. Germline values: CDR1 SEHNR, CDR2 FQNEAQ (reference sequence). CDR3 residues: CASSQGTGGATQYF. The CDR3 nucleotides are TGTGCCAGCAGCCAAGGGACAGGGGGGGCGACCCAGTACTTC.

The CDR3 region has the DNA TGCGCCAGCAGCTTTCACAGCGGGAGACTAAATGAGCAGTTCTTC. This codes for CASSFHSGRLNEQFF. The chain has TRBV5-1 and TRBJ2-1; 8 nucleotides match TRBD2. Germline trimming cut 2 bases from V and 7 bases from J; bases unmatched to any gene: 8. The CDR3 has 15 residues. The germline gives CDR1 SGHRS, CDR2 YFSETQ. The full variable domain, its missing parts supplied by reference TRBV5-1 and TRBJ2-1, is KAGVTQTPRYLIKTRGQQVTLSCSPISGHRSVSWYQQTPGQGLQFLFEYFSETQRNKGNFPGRFSGRQFSNSRSEMNVSTLELGDSALYLCASSFHSGRLNEQFFGPGTRLTVL.

The J gene is TRBJ1-2, the V gene TRBV4-2; TRBD1 matches 7 bases. Germline values: CDR1 LGHNA, CDR2 YNFKEQ. CDR3 size: 14 residues. Trimming at V came to 2 bases and at J to 8 bases, leaving 8 bases not matched to a gene. CDR3 in amino acids: CASSQTGEIWGYTF. DNA of the CDR3: TGTGCCAGCAGCCAAACAGGGGAAATATGGGGCTACACCTTC.

The chain uses TRBV7-9 and TRBJ2-2, with 10 bases that match TRBD2. V lost 5 bases and J lost 3; bases outside the gene matches: 12. Germline V gene sequence: CDR1 SEHNR, CDR2 FQNEAQ (reference sequence). The CDR3 is 18 amino acids. The CDR3, as DNA: TGTGCCAGCAGCCCTCGGGGGGGGACTAGCGAGTACACCGGGGAGCTGTTTTTT. Translating gives CASSPRGGTSEYTGELFF.

The chain carries TRBV27 and TRBJ2-2; the match to TRBD1 covers 9 bases. Germline loops: CDR1 MNHEY, CDR2 SMNVEV (reference sequence). J was trimmed by 7 bases and V by 6 bases; bases with no gene match: 12. The CDR3 is made up of 16 amino acids. This chain's CDR3 is CASRQGQGKMLGELFF. CDR3 DNA: TGTGCCAGCAGGCAGGGACAGGGAAAAATGCTCGGGGAGCTGTTTTTT.

The chain employs TRBV6-5 and TRBJ2-1; 10 nucleotides line up with TRBD2. V was clipped by 5 bases and J by 10 bases; unmatched bases: 8. CDR1 and CDR2 (germline): MNHEY, SVGAGI. CDR3 length: 14 residues. The CDR3 region is CASSLFSGRYEQFF. CDR3 in DNA: TGTGCCAGCAGTCTGTTTAGCGGGAGGTACGAGCAGTTCTTC.

This chain's CDR3 is CSVGQGHTEAFF. The CDR3 nucleotides are TGCAGCGTTGGACAGGGCCACACTGAAGCTTTCTTT. This sequence joins TRBV29-1 and TRBJ1-1; 7 positions agree with TRBD1. The CDR3 totals 12 residues. The junction had 2 bases not matched to a gene; V was cut back by 4 bases and J by 3 bases. Germline CDR1 is SQVTM and CDR2 is ANQGSEA.

The chain uses TRBV7-2 and TRBJ2-5; 8 bases map to TRBD1. Germline lookup yields CDR1 SGHTA and CDR2 FQGNSA. The CDR3 spans 15 residues. The trim removed 5 bases at V and 2 bases at J, leaving 7 bases unmatched. CDR3 bases: TGTGCCAGCAGCCGGACAGGGACCCCGCAAGAGACCCAGTACTTC. Translation: CASSRTGTPQETQYF.

This clone was seen only once. This sequence joins TRBV13 and TRBJ2-1; 8 bases are a match to TRBD2. The CDR3 has 14 amino acids. The V segment lost 6 bases and the J segment 4 bases; nucleotides outside the gene matches: 5. From germline, CDR1 is PRHDT and CDR2 FYEKMQ (reference sequence). The CDR3 reads CASSVGRVYNEQFF. CDR3 nucleotide sequence: TGTGCCAGCAGTGTCGGGAGGGTATACAATGAGCAGTTCTTC.

The chain couples TRBV15 to TRBJ2-3, with TRBD2 identical over 9 bases. The CDR3 is made up of 16 amino acids. From germline, CDR1 is LNHNV and CDR2 YYDKDF (reference sequence). The V and J ends lost 0 bases and 6 bases, in that order; junction bases with no gene match: 7. The chain's CDR3 is CATSREGGGGSDTQYF. The CDR3 DNA follows: TGTGCCACCAGCAGAGAGGGCGGGGGGGGCTCGGATACGCAGTATTTT.

The chain is built from TRBV5-1 and TRBJ2-1; D is uncertain. The CDR3 runs to 12 residues. V was trimmed by 6 bases and J by 7 bases, leaving 11 bases between them. Germline lookup yields CDR1 SGHRS and CDR2 YFSETQ. In DNA, the CDR3 is TGCGCCAGCATCGCAGACTGGAATGAGCAGTTCTTC. Encoded protein: CASIADWNEQFF.

This chain uses TRBV7-3 with TRBJ2-5; D perhaps matches TRBD1 (6 bases). The V gene's germline CDR1 is SGHTA and CDR2 FQGTGA. CDR3 length equals 14 residues. V lost 2 bases to trimming and J lost 5 bases, with 12 bases between them. Here the CDR3 reads CASSLQGRGETQYF. Written as DNA, the CDR3 is TGTGCCAGCAGCTTACAGGGGAGAGGGGAGACCCAGTACTTC.

CDR3 DNA: TGTGCCAGCAGCACCAGGGGCGCCTACTACGAGCAGTACTTC. Translated, it gives CASSTRGAYYEQYF. The chain uses TRBV5-5 and TRBJ2-7, with D possibly being TRBD1 (6 bases). Deletions cut 4 bases from V and 3 bases from J, with 14 bases between. This CDR3 is 14 amino acids long. Germline V lookup: CDR1 SGHKS, CDR2 YYEKEE (reference sequence).

The chain combines TRBV5-8 with TRBJ2-3, with a weak D call TRBD2 (6 bases). The CDR3 spans 14 residues. Germline V lookup: CDR1 SGHTS, CDR2 YDEGEE. V was pared by 1 base and J by 5 bases, with 11 bases between. Here the CDR3 DNA reads TGTGCCAGCAGCTTGCTGCGGGGTGGAGATACGCAGTATTTT. This translates into CASSLLRGGDTQYF.

The chain uses TRBV19 and TRBJ1-5; TRBD1 aligns across 7 bases. Germline CDR1 reads LNHDA; CDR2 reads SQIVND (reference sequence). Trimming cost V 7 bases and J 3 bases; bases outside gene matches: 6. The length of the CDR3 is 14 residues. The CDR3 DNA reads as TGTGCCAGTAACATAGGGGGCGACAATCAGCCCCAGCATTTT. This translates into CASNIGGDNQPQHF.

This clone has a single count. This rearrangement joins TRBV9 to TRBJ1-2; D uncertain. V was cut by 3 bases and J by 7 bases, with 25 bases left in between. The CDR3 extends over 17 amino acids. Germline assignment: CDR1 SGDLS and CDR2 YYNGEE. The CDR3 coding sequence is TGTGCCAGCAGCGCCGTACCATCCTGGACTTTGAAGGGTGGCTACACCTTC. The encoded protein is CASSAVPSWTLKGGYTF.

This clone was recorded only once. DNA of the CDR3: TGTGCCAGTAGGCGGACAGGGGTTAACTATGGCTACACCTTC. It yields the protein CASRRTGVNYGYTF. The V and J genes are TRBV19 and TRBJ1-2, with 9 bases matching TRBD1. This CDR3 region has 14 residues. The V and J ends lost 6 bases and 1 base, in that order; junction bases with no gene match: 3. Looked up from germline, CDR1 is LNHDA and CDR2 is SQIVND (reference sequence).